The 16 T cell receptor beta chains listed next were all sequenced from one sample in a study of cytomegalovirus exposure and HLA in healthy donors. The PCR had 60 Vbeta and 13 Jbeta primers. Sequenced by immunoSEQ multiplex PCR; TCRdb stores in-frame clones only, minus some. The table includes 200,000 to 250,000 clones, approximately 78% detected once. Input material: PBMCs. The receptors shown here come from a woman aged 40 to 50 in good health and CMV-seronegative.

The chain couples TRBV5-1 to TRBJ2-3; TRBD2 matches at 10 bases. The V and J ends lost 0 bases and 6 bases, in that order; junction bases with no gene match: 7. The CDR3 covers 16 residues. Germline V gene sequence: CDR1 SGHRS, CDR2 YFSETQ. The chain's CDR3 is CASSLELAGASDTQYF. The DNA for the CDR3 is TGCGCCAGCAGCTTGGAGCTAGCGGGAGCTTCGGATACGCAGTATTTT.

The rearrangement joins TRBV5-4 to TRBJ2-7, with a weak D call TRBD2 (6 bases). V lost 1 base and J lost 6, with 11 bases in between. The CDR3 consists of 13 residues. Germline V CDR1 and CDR2: SGHNT, YYREEE (reference sequence). In nucleotides, the CDR3 is TGTGCCAGCAGCTTGTCGGTCGGGAGCGAGCAGTACTTC. It codes for CASSLSVGSEQYF.

A few counts support this clone. The V gene is TRBV30, the J gene TRBJ2-7; 7 bases align to TRBD1. The CDR3 runs to 13 residues. Looked up from germline, CDR1 is GTSNPN and CDR2 is SVGIG (reference sequence). With 5 bases clipped from V and 2 bases from J, the junction kept 6 bases outside the gene matches. In DNA, the CDR3 is TGTGCCTGGGAAGGGGACAGCCCCTACGAGCAGTACTTC. This gives the protein CAWEGDSPYEQYF.

The chain joins TRBV18 to TRBJ2-7, with D perhaps matching TRBD1 (6 bases). The V end lost 3 bases, the J end lost 6 bases, and 18 bases lay between the germline ends. The CDR3 extends over 15 amino acids. Germline-derived CDR1 and CDR2 are KGHSH and LQKENI. CDR3 sequence reads: CASSPLGASLFEQYF. The CDR3 bases are TGTGCCAGCTCACCGTTGGGGGCCTCCCTGTTCGAGCAGTACTTC.

This clone showed up just once. This rearrangement joins TRBV20-1 to TRBJ1-1; D not certain. The CDR3 covers 10 residues. Trimming left V 4 bases short and J 3 bases short, with 3 bases between. The germline V gene has CDR1 DFQATT and CDR2 SNEGSKA (reference sequence). In nucleotides, the CDR3 is TGCAGTGCTATCGACACTGAAGCTTTCTTT. Translating gives CSAIDTEAFF.

The rearrangement uses TRBV25-1 and TRBJ2-7; perhaps TRBD2 as D (5 bases). V was pared by 6 bases and J by 6 bases, with 30 bases between. This CDR3 has 18 residues. In germline, CDR1 is MGHDK, CDR2 SYGVNS. The CDR3 spells CASRTTRLSGGWTREQYF. CDR3 in DNA: TGTGCCAGCAGGACAACTAGATTGTCTGGCGGATGGACCCGCGAGCAGTACTTC.

The gene calls are TRBV28 and TRBJ2-3; D remains ambiguous. There are 11 residues in the CDR3. CDR1 and CDR2 from the germline V gene are MDHEN and SYDVKM. Deletions cut 6 bases from V and 6 bases from J, with 7 bases between. CDR3 DNA: TGTGCCAGCAGCTCCCCCGATACGCAGTATTTT. This gives the protein CASSSPDTQYF.

This chain links TRBV9 with TRBJ2-1, with 8 bases aligning to TRBD1. This CDR3 is built from 14 residues. The V segment lost 4 bases and the J segment 9 bases; nucleotides outside the gene matches: 9. CDR1 is SGDLS, CDR2 YYNGEE, per germline. The DNA of the CDR3 is TGTGCCAGCAGCACTACGACAGGGGACGGTGAGCAGTTCTTC. Residues: CASSTTTGDGEQFF.

In its sample, this clone was seen once. The chain links TRBV5-1 to TRBJ2-3; D possibly corresponds to TRBD2 (5 bases). V gave up 1 base and J gave up 9 bases, with 15 bases separating them. CDR1 and CDR2 (germline): SGHRS, YFSETQ. This CDR3 has 14 amino acids. CDR3 nucleotide sequence: TGCGCCAGCAGCTTGTCCGGGATACTGGGGACGCAGTATTTT. This codes for CASSLSGILGTQYF.

The gene calls are TRBV5-1 and TRBJ2-1; 9 nucleotides match TRBD2. The CDR3 spans 15 residues. The ends lost 3 bases at V and 6 bases at J; junction bases unmatched: 7. Germline V gene lookup returns CDR1 SGHRS and CDR2 YFSETQ. Written as DNA, the CDR3 is TGCGCCAGCAGCTCGACTGCGGGAGGGCCCAATGAGCAGTTCTTC. Amino acid sequence: CASSSTAGGPNEQFF.

This clone came up a few times. The rearrangement joins TRBV29-1 to TRBJ1-1, with D hard to call. The CDR3 runs to 11 residues. V was shortened by 4 bases and J by 6 bases, with 9 bases between the two germline ends. The germline CDR1 and CDR2 sequences are SQVTM and ANQGSEA. CDR3 sequence reads: CSVVANPEAFF. For the CDR3, the DNA is TGCAGCGTTGTTGCTAACCCTGAAGCTTTCTTT.

V usage is TRBV5-5 and J usage is TRBJ1-1, with D tentatively TRBD1 (5 bases). CDR3 size: 14 residues. Germline assignment: CDR1 SGHKS and CDR2 YYEKEE (reference sequence). Deletions cut 2 bases from V and 3 bases from J, with 11 bases between. The CDR3 sequence: CASSFSSGDTEAFF. CDR3 in DNA: TGTGCCAGCAGCTTTTCATCGGGGGACACTGAAGCTTTCTTT.

The rearrangement joins TRBV7-9 to TRBJ2-1; TRBD2 matches at 8 bases. The trim removed 10 bases at V and 3 bases at J, leaving 11 bases unmatched. The CDR3 contains 15 residues. Germline V CDR1 and CDR2: SEHNR, FQNEAQ (reference sequence). CDR3: CANTPQREIYNEQFF. The CDR3 DNA follows: TGTGCCAACACCCCGCAGCGGGAGATCTACAATGAGCAGTTCTTC.

This chain connects TRBV7-9 to TRBJ2-7, with D unclear. The CDR3 is made up of 14 amino acids. Trimming took off 5 bases at V and 3 bases at J, with 14 bases between the two ends. The germline V gene has CDR1 SEHNR and CDR2 FQNEAQ (reference sequence). In DNA form, the CDR3 reads TGTGCCAGCAGCGACCGCGGCAGTGTCTACGAGCAGTACTTC. Its protein product is CASSDRGSVYEQYF. Based on the CDR3 plus reference TRBV7-9 and TRBJ2-7, the full variable domain is DTGVSQNPRHKITKRGQNVTFRCDPISEHNRLYWYRQTLGQGPEFLTYFQNEAQLEKSRLLSDRFSAERPKGSFSTLEIQRTEQGDSAMYLCASSDRGSVYEQYFGPGTRLTVT.

The chain carries TRBV7-9 and TRBJ1-3; no definite D call. The CDR3 consists of 16 residues. From germline, CDR1 is SEHNR and CDR2 FQNEAQ (reference sequence). V was shortened by 7 bases and J by 0 bases, with 16 bases between the two germline ends. CDR3 in amino acids: CASNGAETYSGNTIYF. DNA for the CDR3: TGTGCCAGCAATGGTGCAGAGACTTACTCTGGAAACACCATATATTTT.

The gene calls are TRBV2 and TRBJ2-5; 7 bases agree with TRBD1. The trim removed 6 bases at V and 5 bases at J, leaving 9 bases unmatched. The CDR3 contains 14 residues. Germline CDR1 SNHLY, CDR2 FYNNEI. The CDR3 reads CASRGEGGGETQYF. The CDR3 DNA reads TGTGCCAGCAGGGGGGAAGGGGGCGGGGAGACCCAGTACTTC. Drawing the rest from reference TRBV2 and TRBJ2-5, the complete variable domain is EPEVTQTPSHQVTQMGQEVILRCVPISNHLYFYWYRQILGQKVEFLVSFYNNEISEKSEIFDDQFSVERPDGSNFTLKIRSTKLEDSAMYFCASRGEGGGETQYFGPGTRLLVL.